What follows is one T cell receptor (beta chain) and its context. Its antigen is unknown. The assay was immunoSEQ multiplex PCR, and TCRdb's table has in-frame clones only and misses some. The sample has tens of thousands of clones, around 80% seen once. The CDR3 covers 16 residues. Deletions cut 4 bases from V and 1 base from J, with 15 bases between. Germline V gives CDR1 SGHTA, CDR2 FQGNSA. These data belong to a study of neoadjuvant nivolumab and ipilimumab in lung cancer. Study context: Patients got nivolumab 3 mg/kg on days 1, 15 and 29; combination added ipilimumab 1 mg/kg day 1.

The study's findings and limits: Only a single major-pathologic-response sample was available for clonality analysis. From pretherapy to surgery, tumor richness and clonality rose with dual therapy. Blood richness before therapy tracked richness in tumors resected after neoadjuvant therapy.

This chain joins TRBV7-2 and TRBJ2-3; maybe TRBD2 (5 bases). The source was peripheral blood, collected before neoadjuvant nivolumab, alone or with ipilimumab. The source of this sequence is an adult with non-small cell lung cancer. CDR3 amino acids: CASSSTSGWGTDTQYF. CDR3 nucleotide sequence: TGTGCCAGCAGCTCAACGAGCGGTTGGGGCACAGATACGCAGTATTTT. Together with reference TRBV7-2 and TRBJ2-3, the CDR3 gives the full variable domain: GAGVSQSPSNKVTEKGKDVELRCDPISGHTALYWYRQSLGQGLEFLIYFQGNSAPDKSGLPSDRFSAERTGGSVSTLTIQRTQQEDSAVYLCASSSTSGWGTDTQYFGPGTRLTVL.